These 4 T cell receptor beta chains were sequenced from one sample in a study of blood T cell repertoires in COVID-19. TCRdb's table, derived via immunoSEQ multiplex PCR, lists solely in-frame clones and lacks some. The table includes 120,000 to 150,000 clones, approximately 84% detected once. The sequenced material came from PBMCs or T cells enriched from blood (not recorded which). The receptor source for this set is a woman aged 45 to 65 with acute COVID-19.

This rearrangement joins TRBV19 to TRBJ1-1; no reliable D call. CDR1 is LNHDA and CDR2 is SQIVND in the germline V gene (reference sequence). The germline V and J ends were trimmed by 5 bases and 4 bases, with 14 bases remaining between them. The CDR3 covers 14 residues. In DNA form, the CDR3 reads TGTGCCAGTAGTCTCTCTTTCTCGGGCACTGAAGCTTTCTTT. Protein product: CASSLSFSGTEAFF.

The genes are TRBV9 and TRBJ1-1; 7 bases map to TRBD1. The CDR3 has 20 residues. CDR1 and CDR2 (germline): SGDLS, YYNGEE. V dropped 1 base and J dropped 2; count of bases not matched to a gene: 20. DNA for the CDR3: TGTGCCAGCAGCGTATCTGAGACAGGGTATTGGGGGGCCCGTAACACTGAAGCTTTCTTT. Its translation: CASSVSETGYWGARNTEAFF. The full variable domain, completed using reference TRBV9 and TRBJ1-1, is DSGVTQTPKHLITATGQRVTLRCSPRSGDLSVYWYQQSLDQGLQFLIQYYNGEERAKGNILERFSAQQFPDLHSELNLSSLELGDSALYFCASSVSETGYWGARNTEAFFGQGTRLTVV.

The chain carries TRBV7-2 and TRBJ2-5, with a weak D call TRBD2 (5 bases). Germline V gives CDR1 SGHTA, CDR2 FQGNSA. The CDR3 covers 13 residues. The V and J ends lost 5 bases and 5 bases respectively, with 12 bases between them. In DNA, the CDR3 is TGTGCCAGCAGCCCTACTAGGAAGGAGACCCAGTACTTC. This encodes CASSPTRKETQYF.

V is TRBV5-1 and J is TRBJ1-4, with TRBD1 identical over 7 bases. CDR3 size: 15 residues. Trimming took 4 bases from V and 7 from J; bases not matched to a gene: 10. The V gene's germline CDR1 is SGHRS and CDR2 YFSETQ. DNA of the CDR3: TGCGCCAGCAGCACCCCAGGGGGTGAATTTGAAAAACTGTTTTTT. Amino acid sequence: CASSTPGGEFEKLFF.